This TCR beta chain was recovered during a study of Ad26.COV2.S vaccination and SARS-CoV-2 variants. On the study more broadly: Donor got 5x10^10 or 1x10^11 viral particles of Ad26.COV2.S.

CDR3 size: 15 residues. Germline V lookup: CDR1 MNHEY, CDR2 SVGEGT. V lost 1 base to trimming and J lost 3 bases; unmatched junction nucleotides: 3. Worth noting for this clone: As yet, its antigen is unknown.

Study conclusions and caveats: Recipients of vaccine and of placebo showed similar breadth of their non-spike TCR repertoires. Reportedly, after vaccination the spike-specific CD8+ and CD4+ T cell responses displayed substantial breadth.

Produced via immunoSEQ multiplex PCR; TCRdb's table is partial and in-frame only. The sample records a few hundred thousand clones, roughly 90% being singletons. Treatment specified: 15 to 20 received Ad26.COV2.S at low or high dose, single or two shots; 5 received placebo; per-sample allocation not given. Collection of samples fell on day 63 after the first vaccine or placebo injection. Recruitment in Boston yielded a donor of adult age, 18-55 years. The TCR was taken from a person between 18 and 60 years old who received the Ad26.COV2.S COVID-19 vaccine or a placebo. The sample was peripheral blood, taken in a trial of Ad26.COV2.S vaccine versus placebo. The J gene is TRBJ2-3, the V gene TRBV6-2 or TRBV6-3; 8 bases are a match to TRBD1. The CDR3 DNA follows: TGTGCCAGCAGTTACTACCGGGACAGGACAGATACGCAGTATTTT. This sequence encodes CASSYYRDRTDTQYF.